This TCR beta chain stems from a study of blood T cell repertoires in COVID-19. Study-wide background: Samples of COVID-19 (acute and convalescent) were obtained from the United States, Italy and Spain. The cDNA or gDNA used as material had been derived from T cells, B-cell-depleted T cells, or PBMCs.

The CDR3 sequence is 14 residues long. V was clipped by 6 bases and J by 8 bases; unmatched bases: 10. Germline V lookup: CDR1 MDHEN, CDR2 SYDVKM. Per the authors' pipeline: Quantification of nucleated cells was approximated via reference gene primer amplification. Sequencing was performed with immunoSEQ multiplex PCR; in TCRdb, only in-frame clones are kept and a portion is missing. V, J and clone size derive from that table, while D and trimming were established from the DNA sequence. This table has under 200,000 clones, roughly 87% appearing once. This TCR derives from a woman between 55 and 75 years old who had recovered from COVID-19. The genes are TRBV28 and TRBJ1-2, with 9 bases identical to TRBD1. Sequences were obtained from peripheral blood. CDR3 coding DNA: TGTGCCAGCAGCTCCGGACAGGGGATAGGCGGCTACACCTTC. Amino acid sequence: CASSSGQGIGGYTF.